These 30 T cell receptor beta chains were all obtained from the same sample, sequenced in a study of control samples from healthy donors and cancer patients. Libraries were prepared by immunoSEQ multiplex PCR; TCRdb keeps only in-frame clonotypes and omits some of them. The sample has around 30,000 clones, around 86% seen once. The source material was PBMCs. The source of these receptors is a woman between 35 and 50 years old with lung cancer.

This clone was seen a few times. The V call is TRBV6-1, the J call TRBJ2-1; D not resolved. The CDR3 runs to 12 residues. With 5 bases removed from V and 4 bases from J, the gap between germline ends came to 6 bases. The V gene's germline CDR1 is MNHNS and CDR2 SASEGT. The CDR3 coding sequence is TGTGCCAGCAGTCTACCTTACAATGAGCAGTTCTTC. It encodes CASSLPYNEQFF.

The chain carries TRBV5-6 and TRBJ2-1; 8 bases are a match to TRBD1. Germline V gives CDR1 SGHDT, CDR2 YYEEEE. CDR3 length equals 15 residues. The ends lost 0 bases at V and 8 bases at J; junction bases unmatched: 7. The CDR3 sequence: CASSLGGQGLDEQFF. The CDR3 DNA follows: TGTGCCAGCAGCTTGGGAGGACAGGGTTTGGATGAGCAGTTCTTC.

The rearrangement uses TRBV4-1 and TRBJ1-1; D not certain. With 6 bases removed from V and 1 base from J, the gap between germline ends came to 21 bases. The CDR3 has 17 amino acids. Germline V gene data show CDR1 as MGHRA and CDR2 as YSYEKL. The CDR3 spells CASSPPSRQTANTEAFF. The CDR3 DNA follows: TGCGCCAGCAGTCCCCCCAGTCGGCAGACGGCGAACACTGAAGCTTTCTTT.

The chain links TRBV28 to TRBJ2-7; no clear D. The germline CDR1 and CDR2 sequences are MDHEN and SYDVKM. CDR3 size: 12 residues. Trimming took 1 base from V and 5 from J, leaving 6 bases between them. The CDR3, as DNA: TGTGCCAGCAGTTTATCCCGAGACGAGCAGTACTTC. Translation: CASSLSRDEQYF.

For this clone: One end of the junction is discordant with germline, which a read error may explain. This chain joins TRBV14 and TRBJ1-1; D gene ambiguous. The CDR3 extends over 12 amino acids. Germline V CDR1 and CDR2: SGHDN, FVKESK. This CDR3 is CASSHRRGTELW. The CDR3 DNA reads as TGTGCCAGCAGCCATCGACGGGGAACAGAGCTGTGG.

The gene calls are TRBV30 and TRBJ2-7, with TRBD2 identical over 14 bases. The CDR3 sequence is 14 residues long. Germline CDR1 and CDR2: GTSNPN and SVGIG (reference sequence). V was pared by 4 bases and J by 4 bases, with 3 bases of the junction left unmatched. The CDR3 loop reads CAWTRLAGGYEQYF. In DNA form, the CDR3 reads TGTGCCTGGACACGACTAGCGGGGGGGTACGAGCAGTACTTC.

This chain links TRBV29-1 with TRBJ2-5; TRBD1 is a possible D gene (6 bases). V lost 7 bases and J 5 bases, leaving 20 bases between the germline ends. This CDR3 is 14 amino acids long. CDR1 and CDR2 from the germline V gene are SQVTM and ANQGSEA. CDR3 in amino acids: CSAGPGQPGETQYF. Written as DNA, the CDR3 is TGCAGCGCCGGGCCCGGACAGCCTGGGGAGACCCAGTACTTC.

The gene calls are TRBV5-4 and TRBJ2-5, with 9 bases identical to TRBD2. CDR3 size: 14 residues. With V trimmed by 3 bases and J by 7 bases, 7 bases remained unmatched. CDR1 is SGHNT, CDR2 YYREEE, per germline (reference sequence). The CDR3: CASSSRGGTGTQYF. CDR3 in DNA: TGTGCCAGCAGCTCGCGGGGGGGCACAGGGACCCAGTACTTC. Looking up the rest from reference TRBV5-4 and TRBJ2-5 gives the full variable domain: ETGVTQSPTHLIKTRGQQVTLRCSSQSGHNTVSWYQQALGQGPQFIFQYYREEENGRGNFPPRFSGLQFPNYSSELNVNALELDDSALYLCASSSRGGTGTQYFGPGTRLLVL.

This clone turned up a few times. The chain has TRBV27 and TRBJ2-7, with 7 bases lining up with TRBD1. The CDR3 totals 15 residues. Germline CDR1 and CDR2: MNHEY and SMNVEV (reference sequence). Trimming took 8 bases from V and 2 from J; bases not matched to a gene: 12. CDR3 sequence reads: CASSLLYGQAYEQYF. The CDR3 nucleotides read TGTGCCAGCTCCCTACTGTATGGACAGGCCTACGAGCAGTACTTC.

The chain joins TRBV19 to TRBJ1-2; 9 bases line up with TRBD1. Germline V gives CDR1 LNHDA, CDR2 SQIVND (reference sequence). The V and J ends lost 4 bases and 3 bases, in that order; junction bases with no gene match: 6. The CDR3 is 15 residues long. In nucleotides, the CDR3 is TGTGCCAGTAGTAACGGACAGGGGTGGGACTATGGCTACACCTTC. Its protein product is CASSNGQGWDYGYTF.

This clone was observed a few times. The gene calls are TRBV20-1 and TRBJ1-1; no firm D call. Germline CDR1 is DFQATT and CDR2 is SNEGSKA (reference sequence). The CDR3 totals 11 residues. Trimming removed 8 bases from V and 1 base from J, with 8 bases in between. The CDR3 sequence is CSSQPNTEAFF. The DNA for the CDR3 is TGCAGTTCACAGCCGAACACTGAAGCTTTCTTT.

The table lists this clone with a few counts. The rearrangement joins TRBV5-1 to TRBJ1-5; tentatively, D is TRBD1 (6 bases). The CDR3 sequence is 14 residues long. The germline V gene has CDR1 SGHRS and CDR2 YFSETQ. The V end was cut by 10 bases, the J end by 1 base, with 15 bases between. CDR3 sequence (DNA): TGCGCCCGCGGGGGGGGGCAGAGCAATCAGCCCCAGCATTTT. Protein: CARGGGQSNQPQHF.

The chain uses TRBV5-1 and TRBJ1-1, with a weak D call TRBD1 (5 bases). V gave up 0 bases and J gave up 4 bases, with 13 bases separating them. CDR3 length: 15 amino acids. Germline V gene lookup returns CDR1 SGHRS and CDR2 YFSETQ. This CDR3 reads CASSLDLGVSTEAFF. Written as DNA, the CDR3 is TGCGCCAGCAGCTTGGATCTAGGGGTAAGCACTGAAGCTTTCTTT.

The chain carries TRBV18 and TRBJ1-5; TRBD1 is a possible D gene (6 bases). Per the germline V gene, CDR1 is KGHSH and CDR2 is LQKENI. V was pared by 2 bases and J by 8 bases, with 13 bases between. This CDR3 is 14 amino acids long. The CDR3 DNA reads TGTGCCAGCTCACCAGGGGGGGGCATAGAGCCCCAGCATTTT. Its translation is CASSPGGGIEPQHF.

The V gene is TRBV6-5, the J gene TRBJ2-3; the D is unclear. Germline V gives CDR1 MNHEY, CDR2 SVGAGI. V lost 8 bases, J lost 4 bases, and 10 bases lay in between. The CDR3 extends over 12 amino acids. Written as DNA, the CDR3 is TGTGCCAGCGAAGCCAGACCAGATACGCAGTATTTT. It encodes CASEARPDTQYF.

This chain links TRBV11-2 with TRBJ2-5; D is perhaps TRBD1 or TRBD2 (6 bases each). The CDR3 is 16 amino acids. V lost 1 base to trimming and J lost 9 bases, with 21 bases between them. Germline V gene lookup returns CDR1 SGHAT and CDR2 FQNNGV. CDR3 region: CASSLGTRTGAGAQYF. CDR3 nucleotides: TGTGCCAGCAGCTTAGGCACCCGGACGGGGGCCGGGGCCCAGTACTTC.

The genes are TRBV6-1 and TRBJ2-3; maybe TRBD2 (6 bases). This CDR3 is 16 amino acids long. V was clipped by 3 bases and J by 0 bases, with 13 bases between them. Germline V gene sequence: CDR1 MNHNS, CDR2 SASEGT. The DNA for the CDR3 is TGTGCCAGCAGTGACCAAGCGGGCGCTAGCACAGATACGCAGTATTTT. Translation gives CASSDQAGASTDTQYF.

The rearrangement links TRBV5-6 to TRBJ2-7; D might be TRBD2 (5 bases). The germline V gene has CDR1 SGHDT and CDR2 YYEEEE. The CDR3 contains 14 residues. The V end was cut by 5 bases, the J end by 1 base, with 13 bases between. CDR3 protein: CASRLRTGSYEQYF. In DNA, the CDR3 is TGTGCCAGCAGACTTCGGACGGGGTCCTACGAGCAGTACTTC. Looking up the rest from reference TRBV5-6 and TRBJ2-7 gives the full variable domain: DAGVTQSPTHLIKTRGQQVTLRCSPKSGHDTVSWYQQALGQGPQFIFQYYEEEERQRGNFPDRFSGHQFPNYSSELNVNALLLGDSALYLCASRLRTGSYEQYFGPGTRLTVT.

The rearrangement joins TRBV18 to TRBJ2-1; D possibly corresponds to TRBD2 (5 bases). Germline V gives CDR1 KGHSH, CDR2 LQKENI. This CDR3 is built from 12 residues. V dropped 2 bases and J dropped 8 bases, with 7 bases sitting between them. The CDR3 loop reads CASSPTEDEQFF. CDR3 nucleotide sequence: TGTGCCAGCTCACCAACGGAGGATGAGCAGTTCTTC.

CDR3 loop: CASKSFSYNEQFF. Written as DNA, the CDR3 is TGCGCCAGCAAGTCTTTCTCCTACAATGAGCAGTTCTTC. This chain connects TRBV4-1 to TRBJ2-1; no firm D call. The germline V and J ends were trimmed by 7 bases and 0 bases, with 7 bases remaining between them. CDR1 is MGHRA, CDR2 YSYEKL, per germline. This CDR3 has 13 residues.

The chain links TRBV3-1 (or the pseudogene TRBV3-2) to TRBJ2-5; 10 bases map to TRBD2. Germline V lookup: CDR1 LGHDT, CDR2 YNNKEL (reference sequence). With V trimmed by 4 bases and J by 6 bases, 8 bases remained unmatched. The CDR3 consists of 15 residues. This chain's CDR3 is CASSPRELAGQTQYF. As DNA, the CDR3 is TGTGCCAGCAGCCCTCGTGAACTAGCGGGGCAGACCCAGTACTTC.

The V call is TRBV2, the J call TRBJ2-1; 9 bases are shared with TRBD2. The CDR3 is 15 residues long. Trimming cost V 5 bases and J 2 bases; bases outside gene matches: 4. Germline V gene sequence: CDR1 SNHLY, CDR2 FYNNEI. The CDR3 DNA sequence: TGTGCCAGCAGTCTCGCGGGGGGGCCCTACAATGAGCAGTTCTTC. It is translated as CASSLAGGPYNEQFF.

This rearrangement joins TRBV11-3 to TRBJ2-3, with 10 bases aligning to TRBD2. The CDR3 has 17 amino acids. V shed 5 bases and J 6 bases; nucleotides not matched to a gene: 14. Germline loops: CDR1 SGHNT, CDR2 YENEEA. The CDR3 DNA reads TGTGCCAGCAGCCCTAGGGCTAGCGGGGGCCTCGGGGATACGCAGTATTTT. As protein: CASSPRASGGLGDTQYF.

The J gene is TRBJ2-5, the V gene TRBV6-4; D is unresolved. V gave up 1 base and J gave up 5 bases, with 14 bases separating them. The length of the CDR3 is 15 residues. Germline V gene sequence: CDR1 MRHNA, CDR2 SNTAGT. CDR3 protein: CASSDWSGVQETQYF. The CDR3 bases are TGTGCCAGCAGTGACTGGAGTGGGGTTCAGGAGACCCAGTACTTC.

The chain combines TRBV7-3 with TRBJ2-3; 8 positions agree with TRBD2. The CDR3 covers 16 residues. V lost 2 bases, J lost 6 bases, and 10 bases stayed unmatched. Germline CDR1 is SGHTA and CDR2 is FQGTGA. CDR3 loop: CASSLGSGAMADTQYF. The DNA of the CDR3 is TGTGCCAGCAGCTTAGGTAGCGGGGCCATGGCGGATACGCAGTATTTT. The full variable domain, completed using reference TRBV7-3 and TRBJ2-3, is GAGVSQTPSNKVTEKGKYVELRCDPISGHTALYWYRQSLGQGPEFLIYFQGTGAADDSGLPNDRFFAVRPEGSVSTLKIQRTERGDSAVYLCASSLGSGAMADTQYFGPGTRLTVL.

DNA for the CDR3: TGTGCCAGCAGCGTCGGGGTGGGTGGAAACACCATATATTTT. Its protein is CASSVGVGGNTIYF. This chain links TRBV9 with TRBJ1-3; no definite D call. This CDR3 is built from 14 residues. The germline V and J ends were trimmed by 2 bases and 3 bases, with 9 bases remaining between them. Germline values: CDR1 SGDLS, CDR2 YYNGEE. The whole variable domain, remainder taken from reference TRBV9 and TRBJ1-3, is DSGVTQTPKHLITATGQRVTLRCSPRSGDLSVYWYQQSLDQGLQFLIQYYNGEERAKGNILERFSAQQFPDLHSELNLSSLELGDSALYFCASSVGVGGNTIYFGEGSWLTVV.

DNA of the CDR3: TGTGCCACCAGCAAAGGGGGAAGGGAGACCCAGTACTTC. Its protein is CATSKGGRETQYF. This sequence joins TRBV24-1 and TRBJ2-5, with D perhaps TRBD1 (6 bases). The CDR3 spans 13 residues. Per germline, CDR1 KGHDR and CDR2 SFDVKD. V lost 7 bases to trimming and J lost 5 bases, with 13 bases between them.

The chain combines TRBV18 with TRBJ1-1; unclear D gene. Per the germline V gene, CDR1 is KGHSH and CDR2 is LQKENI. V lost 2 bases, J lost 3 bases, and 13 bases lay in between. CDR3 length: 15 amino acids. CDR3 region: CASSPNHSGDTEAFF. DNA of the CDR3: TGTGCCAGCTCACCAAATCACTCCGGGGACACTGAAGCTTTCTTT.

V and J are TRBV4-2 and TRBJ1-5; D uncertain. The CDR3 totals 14 residues. Germline V gives CDR1 LGHNA, CDR2 YNFKEQ. V was trimmed by 5 bases and J by 3 bases, leaving 11 bases between them. The CDR3 sequence is CASSSHNYNQPQHF. The CDR3 bases are TGTGCCAGCAGCAGCCACAACTACAATCAGCCCCAGCATTTT.

This chain uses TRBV7-7 with TRBJ1-5; no definite D call. V lost 3 bases to trimming and J lost 5 bases, with 8 bases between them. This CDR3 spans 13 amino acids. CDR1 is SSHAT, CDR2 FNYEAQ, per germline (reference sequence). In DNA form, the CDR3 reads TGTGCCAGCAGCTTGTCAAAGGATCAGCCCCAGCATTTT. Its protein is CASSLSKDQPQHF.